The entry below describes one TCR beta chain. The antigen remains undetermined. Treatment denoted: about 20 received Ad26.COV2.S at low or high dose, single or two shots; several received placebo; per-sample allocation not given. The investigators took samples on day 63 after the first vaccine or placebo injection. The data derive from a study of Ad26.COV2.S vaccination and SARS-CoV-2 variants. Study results and caveats: Those who received vaccine or placebo ended up with similar non-spike TCR breadth.

J was trimmed by 10 bases and V by 2 bases; bases with no gene match: 3. This CDR3 spans 14 amino acids. Germline V gene sequence: CDR1 MNHEY, CDR2 SVGAGI. Generated by immunoSEQ multiplex PCR, the TCRdb table keeps only in-frame clones and is missing some. The data contain around 250,000 clones, roughly nine tenths of them seen just once; the ten biggest clones take up under 3%. The TCR sequence derives from a person between 18 and 65 years old who received the Ad26.COV2.S COVID-19 vaccine or a placebo. The V call is TRBV6-5, the J call TRBJ1-6; TRBD1 aligns across 9 bases. The sequencing used peripheral blood, collected in a trial of Ad26.COV2.S vaccine versus placebo. The CDR3 bases are TGTGCCAGCAGTTACAGGACAGGGGAATCACCCCTCCACTTT. It translates to CASSYRTGESPLHF.